This passage covers 31 T cell receptor beta chains from one sample sequenced in a study of Graves' ophthalmopathy and Graves' hyperthyroidism (dated by TCRdb to the late 2010s). The listed sequencing device is Illumina HiSeq 2000. For repertoire sequencing, the TCR beta CDR3 regions were amplified from RNA transcripts. The first round of RT-PCR was done with HTBI primers and the Qiagen OneStep RT-PCR kit, and was followed by a second round of multiplex PCR, then size selection and purification. The raw public data were reprocessed by TCRdb itself: fastp quality trimming at Q25, MiXCR clonotype calling, in-frame beta chains only. Identical CDR3 proteins give one entry, which carries the most common genes and DNA. Present in this sample are more than 300,000 distinct CDR3 sequences, about 17% of which were seen just once. The ten top clones hold roughly 2.6% of the sample. Sequenced sample: peripheral blood. These receptors were obtained from an adult woman with stable Graves' hyperthyroidism.

This clonotype was recorded many times. The chain links TRBV4-1 to TRBJ1-5; D unclear. This CDR3 contains 16 residues. Trimming removed 0 bases at V and 9 bases at J, with 18 bases between. Germline CDR1 MGHRA, CDR2 YSYEKL. The CDR3 coding sequence is TGCGCCAGCAGCCAAGATGCCCAGGCCAGTGGTTGGCCCCAGCATTTT. It codes for CASSQDAQASGWPQHF.

CDR3 sequence: CASSEAVGGRETQYF. Here the CDR3 DNA reads TGCGCCAGCAGTGAGGCCGTCGGGGGGCGAGAGACCCAGTACTTC. The V call is TRBV10-1, the J call TRBJ2-5, with D perhaps matching TRBD2 (7 bases). This CDR3 comprises 15 residues. The V and J ends lost 2 bases and 4 bases respectively, with 14 bases between them. Germline V gene lookup returns CDR1 WNHNN and CDR2 SYGVQD (reference sequence).

This clonotype was counted ten times or more. The chain recombines TRBV28 with TRBJ1-1; 8 nucleotides agree with TRBD1. The V and J ends lost 2 bases and 6 bases, in that order; junction bases with no gene match: 2. The CDR3 has 13 amino acids. The germline gives CDR1 MDHEN, CDR2 SYDVKM. CDR3 nucleotide sequence: TGTGCCAGCAGTTTAATACAGGGGGCTGAAGCTTTCTTT. It specifies CASSLIQGAEAFF.

This clonotype was observed at least ten times. The CDR3 here is CASIKTRLAGKDVTDTQYF. CDR3 DNA sequence: TGTGCCAGCATCAAAACCCGGCTAGCGGGCAAGGATGTCACAGATACGCAGTATTTT. The chain recombines TRBV6-4 with TRBJ2-3, with TRBD2 matching over 8 bases. The V segment lost 7 bases and the J segment 2 bases; nucleotides outside the gene matches: 20. Germline V gene lookup returns CDR1 MRHNA and CDR2 SNTAGT. The CDR3 covers 19 residues.

In this sample, this clonotype turned up a few times. V usage is TRBV20-1 and J usage is TRBJ2-5; TRBD2 aligns across 7 bases. After removal of 5 bases from V and 4 bases from J, the junction contained 7 bases not matched to a gene. In germline, CDR1 is DFQATT, CDR2 SNEGSKA (reference sequence). This CDR3 spans 13 amino acids. CDR3: CSAPGGRGETQYF. CDR3 nucleotides: TGCAGTGCTCCCGGGGGGAGGGGAGAGACCCAGTACTTC.

This clonotype was seen repeatedly, ten times or more. The V and J genes are TRBV10-3 and TRBJ1-1; TRBD1 agrees at 8 bases. The CDR3 length is 14 residues. J was trimmed by 4 bases and V by 9 bases; bases with no gene match: 10. Germline V CDR1 and CDR2: ENHRY, SYGVKD. The chain's CDR3 is CAMMRGDRGTEAFF. The DNA for the CDR3 is TGTGCCATGATGAGGGGAGACAGGGGCACTGAAGCTTTCTTT.

This clonotype was counted many times. The chain recombines TRBV6-5 with TRBJ2-5; 7 positions agree with TRBD2. Germline-derived CDR1 and CDR2 are MNHEY and SVGAGI. This CDR3 is 15 amino acids long. With 0 bases clipped from V and 2 bases from J, the junction kept 3 bases outside the gene matches. CDR3 nucleotides: TGTGCCAGCAGTTACTCGATACTAGCGCAAGAGACCCAGTACTTC. Translation: CASSYSILAQETQYF.

About this clonotype: This may be a read error: a much more frequent sequence differs by one nucleotide. The rearrangement joins TRBV9 to TRBJ2-7; TRBD1 is a possible D gene (6 bases). The CDR3 has 15 amino acids. Germline V gene lookup returns CDR1 SGDLS and CDR2 YYNGEE. CDR3 sequence reads: CASSETGTSGYEQDF. The CDR3 DNA sequence: TGTGCCAGCAGCGAAACCGGGACATCGGGCTACGAGCAGGACTTC.

The chain couples TRBV6-1 to TRBJ2-5; D not resolved. CDR1 MNHNS and CDR2 SASEGT come from the germline V gene. Trimming cost V 6 bases and J 5 bases, with 13 bases left between them. CDR3 length equals 13 residues. CDR3 in amino acids: CASSTAAIETQYF. The CDR3 nucleotides read TGTGCCAGCAGCACAGCAGCGATCGAGACCCAGTACTTC.

The V and J genes are TRBV29-1 and TRBJ2-6; 11 nucleotides align to TRBD1. Unmatched junction bases numbered 1, after V lost 4 bases and J lost 2 bases. The CDR3 runs to 15 residues. Looked up from germline, CDR1 is SQVTM and CDR2 is ANQGSEA. The CDR3 DNA is TGCAGCGTTGCGGGACAGGGGGCTGGGGCCAACGTCCTGACTTTC. Protein sequence: CSVAGQGAGANVLTF. Looking up the rest from reference TRBV29-1 and TRBJ2-6 gives the full variable domain: SAVISQKPSRDICQRGTSLTIQCQVDSQVTMMFWYRQQPGQSLTLIATANQGSEATYESGFVIDKFPISRPNLTFSTLTVSNMSPEDSSIYLCSVAGQGAGANVLTFGAGSRLTVL.

This clonotype has a single count. The V gene is TRBV7-8, the J gene TRBJ1-1; D is unclear. The CDR3 sequence is 12 residues long. Germline loops: CDR1 SGHVS, CDR2 FQNEAQ. V was shortened by 7 bases and J by 7 bases, with 13 bases between the two germline ends. Here the CDR3 reads CASIFGSDEAFF. CDR3 DNA sequence: TGTGCCAGCATCTTTGGGTCGGATGAAGCTTTCTTT.

This clonotype occurred many times. The rearrangement joins TRBV28 to TRBJ2-5; a weak D match, TRBD2 (5 bases). V shed 4 bases and J shed 4 bases, with 22 bases lying between them. Germline CDR1 and CDR2: MDHEN and SYDVKM. This CDR3 is 17 amino acids long. The CDR3 sequence is CASSSVVGVRVVETQYF. CDR3 DNA: TGTGCCAGCAGTTCCGTAGTGGGAGTCCGGGTGGTAGAGACCCAGTACTTC.

This clonotype was seen at least ten times. J is TRBJ2-7 and V is TRBV29-1; a possible D gene is TRBD1 (6 bases). Trimming removed 3 bases at V and 3 bases at J, with 12 bases between. The CDR3 contains 13 residues. Germline V lookup: CDR1 SQVTM, CDR2 ANQGSEA. The DNA for the CDR3 is TGCAGCGTTGACGGGGCAGGGGACTACGAGCAGTACTTC. Protein: CSVDGAGDYEQYF.

This clonotype has more than one count but fewer than ten. The V call is TRBV9, the J call TRBJ2-3, with no clear D. The V gene lost 4 bases and the J gene lost 0 bases, with 9 bases spanning the gap. The germline V gene has CDR1 SGDLS and CDR2 YYNGEE. The length of the CDR3 is 14 residues. Here the CDR3 reads CASSTPGSTDTQYF. The CDR3 nucleotides are TGTGCCAGCAGCACCCCGGGCAGCACAGATACGCAGTATTTT. Using reference TRBV9 and TRBJ2-3 for the parts outside the CDR3, the full variable domain is DSGVTQTPKHLITATGQRVTLRCSPRSGDLSVYWYQQSLDQGLQFLIQYYNGEERAKGNILERFSAQQFPDLHSELNLSSLELGDSALYFCASSTPGSTDTQYFGPGTRLTVL.

This clonotype has a handful of counts. No conserved phenylalanine or tryptophan is present at the end of the CDR3, so a read error is the likely explanation. The DNA is left out, because the CDR3 cannot be placed on it with certainty; the CDR3 is given as TCRdb lists it. This chain links TRBV7-9 with TRBJ2-7; the table's TRBD2 call for D was not verified on the DNA. Termini included, the CDR3 measures 10 amino acids. The germline CDR1 and CDR2 sequences are SEHNR and FQNEAQ (reference sequence). The CDR3 sequence is CASSPDGLAG.

This clonotype was seen at least ten times. The rearrangement uses TRBV25-1 and TRBJ2-7, with 9 bases matching TRBD1. The V and J ends lost 1 base and 2 bases, in that order; junction bases with no gene match: 3. Germline V gene data show CDR1 as MGHDK and CDR2 as SYGVNS. This CDR3 has 15 residues. CDR3 DNA sequence: TGTGCCAGCAGTGAATCAGGGACAGGGACCTACGAGCAGTACTTC. Encoded protein: CASSESGTGTYEQYF.

This clonotype was recorded at least ten times. This sequence joins TRBV5-6 and TRBJ1-1; TRBD1 aligns across 12 bases. The CDR3 consists of 17 residues. V lost 2 bases and J lost 5; bases outside the gene matches: 10. Germline CDR1 is SGHDT and CDR2 is YYEEEE. The CDR3, as DNA: TGTGCCAGCAGCTTCACCGGGACAGGGGGCCGGGGGACTGAAGCTTTCTTT. This encodes CASSFTGTGGRGTEAFF.

This chain uses TRBV7-2 with TRBJ1-5; weak D call: TRBD1 (6 bases). V lost 3 bases and J 3 bases, leaving 9 bases between the germline ends. Germline CDR1 reads SGHTA; CDR2 reads FQGNSA. The CDR3 is made up of 14 amino acids. CDR3 in DNA: TGTGCCAGCAGCTTTCAGGGGATCAATCAGCCCCAGCATTTT. It encodes CASSFQGINQPQHF.

This clonotype was detected many times. As the CDR3 is not closed by the conserved phenylalanine or tryptophan, this likely results from a read error. V usage is TRBV15 and J usage is TRBJ1-1; TRBD1 matches at 7 bases. Trimming cost V 1 base and J 3 bases; bases outside gene matches: 14. The CDR3 contains 18 residues. Germline values: CDR1 LNHNV, CDR2 YYDKDF (reference sequence). The CDR3, as DNA: TGTGCCACCAGCAGAGGACCACGACAGGGAGGGCGTCACACTGAAGCTTTCTCT. Protein: CATSRGPRQGGRHTEAFS.

This clonotype was seen many times. The gene calls are TRBV29-1 and TRBJ1-2; 7 bases are shared with TRBD1. CDR1 SQVTM and CDR2 ANQGSEA come from the germline V gene. Trimming removed 5 bases from V and 3 bases from J; junction bases left unmatched: 6. This CDR3 has 13 residues. CDR3 loop: CSVQGDVYYGYTF. The CDR3 DNA reads TGCAGCGTTCAGGGGGACGTATACTATGGCTACACCTTC.

This clonotype has a single count. This chain joins TRBV12-3 or TRBV12-4 and TRBJ2-7; maybe TRBD2 (5 bases). V was cut by 4 bases and J by 4 bases, with 14 bases left in between. This CDR3 has 14 residues. Written as DNA, the CDR3 is TGTGCCAGCAGTTCCCGGACTTTTAAATACGAGCAGTACTTC. Residues: CASSSRTFKYEQYF.

This clonotype occurred many times. The chain couples TRBV30 to TRBJ2-2; D is undetermined. Trimming took 0 bases from V and 6 from J, leaving 8 bases between them. This CDR3 has 13 amino acids. Germline V gives CDR1 GTSNPN, CDR2 SVGIG (reference sequence). The CDR3 sequence is CAWSVSTAGELFF. In DNA form, the CDR3 reads TGTGCCTGGAGTGTATCTACAGCCGGGGAGCTGTTTTTT.

V usage is TRBV11-2 and J usage is TRBJ2-7, with D perhaps TRBD2 (6 bases). With 5 bases removed from V and 6 bases from J, the gap between germline ends came to 23 bases. The CDR3 runs 16 residues. Germline CDR1 and CDR2: SGHAT and FQNNGV. The CDR3 is CASSARGRGGSGEQYF. The CDR3, as DNA: TGTGCCAGCAGCGCCCGGGGTAGGGGAGGATCGGGCGAGCAGTACTTC.

This clonotype was recorded many times. The chain employs TRBV11-2 and TRBJ1-5; D unresolved. The CDR3 runs to 18 residues. V lost 4 bases, J lost 7 bases, and 26 bases lay in between. CDR1 and CDR2 (germline): SGHAT, FQNNGV. In nucleotides, the CDR3 is TGTGCCAGCAGCTCGGAACCTCCAAAAACAAGCCGCGGACAGCCCCAGCATTTT. Protein sequence: CASSSEPPKTSRGQPQHF.

This clonotype was seen many times. The chain couples TRBV5-1 to TRBJ1-2; D remains ambiguous. This CDR3 contains 14 residues. CDR1 is SGHRS and CDR2 is YFSETQ in the germline V gene. V lost 0 bases to trimming and J lost 3 bases, with 9 bases between them. The DNA for the CDR3 is TGCGCCAGCAGCTTGGGGCAGCCCCACTATGGCTACACCTTC. Its translation is CASSLGQPHYGYTF.

This clonotype was counted at least ten times. The chain joins TRBV9 to TRBJ2-7; 15 bases align to TRBD2. Germline values: CDR1 SGDLS, CDR2 YYNGEE. CDR3 length: 15 amino acids. V dropped 4 bases and J dropped 6; count of bases not matched to a gene: 5. The CDR3 nucleotides read TGTGCCAGCAGCCCTCCGGGACTAGCGGGAGGCGAGCAGTACTTC. Its translation is CASSPPGLAGGEQYF.

This clonotype was detected ten times or more. The chain recombines TRBV28 with TRBJ1-1; 7 bases are a match to TRBD1. With 6 bases clipped from V and 3 bases from J, the junction kept 4 bases outside the gene matches. This CDR3 contains 13 residues. Germline CDR1 and CDR2: MDHEN and SYDVKM. CDR3 coding DNA: TGTGCCAGCAGAGGAGGGGGCGACACTGAAGCTTTCTTT. It yields the protein CASRGGGDTEAFF.

The chain combines TRBV5-5 with TRBJ1-1, with 7 nucleotides matching TRBD1. V lost 0 bases and J lost 14; bases outside the gene matches: 4. Per germline, CDR1 SGHKS and CDR2 YYEKEE (reference sequence). There are 11 residues in the CDR3. Here the CDR3 DNA reads TGTGCCAGCAGCTTGGAAGGGGGCGAATTCTTT. Protein sequence: CASSLEGGEFF.

This clonotype was counted at least ten times. J is TRBJ2-7 and V is TRBV6-1; D not resolved. In germline, CDR1 is MNHNS, CDR2 SASEGT. The V end lost 8 bases, the J end lost 2 bases, and 19 bases lay between the germline ends. The CDR3 sequence is 15 residues long. The CDR3 coding sequence is TGTGCCAGCGTGAGTGGGCCTGTAGGTACCTACGAGCAGTACTTC. It yields the protein CASVSGPVGTYEQYF.

This clonotype occurred many times. V usage is TRBV2 and J usage is TRBJ1-2, with a weak D call TRBD1 (5 bases). Germline CDR1 reads SNHLY; CDR2 reads FYNNEI. V was cut by 7 bases and J by 8 bases, with 17 bases left in between. The CDR3 length is 13 residues. CDR3 sequence: CASTPSGTRGYTF. CDR3 nucleotides: TGTGCCAGCACTCCCTCTGGGACGAGGGGCTACACCTTC.

The rearrangement joins TRBV6-1 to TRBJ2-7; the match to TRBD1 covers 10 bases. Germline assignment: CDR1 MNHNS and CDR2 SASEGT. Trimming removed 4 bases from V and 5 bases from J; junction bases left unmatched: 5. This CDR3 has 14 residues. In DNA, the CDR3 is TGTGCCAGCAGTGCTGGGACAGGGGCCGACGAGCAGTACTTC. Amino acid sequence: CASSAGTGADEQYF.